A selection of T cell receptor beta chains follows, all from one sample in a study of T cell responses to AZD1222 COVID-19 vaccine. The assay was immunoSEQ multiplex PCR, and TCRdb's table has in-frame clones only and misses some. Here the sample spans 180,000 or so clones, about 91% being singletons. This material consisted of peripheral blood, taken 28 days after the second AZD1222 dose. The receptors were sampled from an adult who received the AZD1222 COVID-19 vaccine. Each CDR3 is given with its conserved first and last residue. The D gene is left open where the match is weak. Clone size, where shown, is once, few, many, or a class for clones that have expanded.

J,V,D,size,DNA,CDR3
TRBJ2-2,TRBV7-2,.,.,TGTGCCAGCAGCTTAAAGGGAGCCCCAGGGTACGGGGAGCTGTTTTTT,CASSLKGAPGYGELFF
TRBJ2-1,TRBV7-2,.,.,TGTGCCAGCAGCTCCGAACTGGGTGAGCAGTTCTTC,CASSSELGEQFF
TRBJ1-5,TRBV19,.,.,TGTGCCAGTAGTATGCGATTGAGCAATCAGCCCCAGCATTTT,CASSMRLSNQPQHF
TRBJ1-1,TRBV6-2/TRBV6-3,TRBD1,.,TGTGCCAGCAGTTACCCGGATTCAGGGACAGGGAGGGGAAGGACTGAAGCTTTCTTT,CASSYPDSGTGRGRTEAFF
TRBJ2-1,TRBV28,TRBD2,once,TGTGCCAGCAGTCCCCGGGGGGGCAGGGGAAGTGAGCAGTTCTTC,CASSPRGGRGSEQFF
TRBJ2-7,TRBV6-5,.,.,TGTGCCAGCAGTTACATCAGCGGTTCCTACGAGCAGTACTTC,CASSYISGSYEQYF
TRBJ1-1,TRBV29-1,.,.,TGCAGCGTTGAAGTAACCGGGGCGCGGAACACTGAAGCTTTCTTT,CSVEVTGARNTEAFF
TRBJ2-1,TRBV12-5,TRBD2,.,TGTGCTAGTGGTTTGGGTACTAGCGGGAGGCGGAGCTCCTACAATGAGCAGTTCTTC,CASGLGTSGRRSSYNEQFF
TRBJ1-4,TRBV12-5,TRBD1,.,TGTGCTAGTGGTATAACAGGGGGCGCCGGAAAACTGTTTTTT,CASGITGGAGKLFF
TRBJ1-5,TRBV28,.,.,TGTGCCAGCAGTTCCCCCCCCGTCGGGGGCGGCAATCAGCCCCAGCATTTT,CASSSPPVGGGNQPQHF
TRBJ1-6,TRBV5-4,.,.,TGTGCCAGCGGACAGTATAATTCACCCCTCCACTTT,CASGQYNSPLHF
TRBJ1-1,TRBV19,TRBD1,.,TGTGCCAGTAGTATTGGACAGGGGATGGACACTGAAGCTTTCTTT,CASSIGQGMDTEAFF
TRBJ2-3,TRBV7-2,.,.,TGTGCCAGCACCGAGGGGGGGCGTCCACCCCCCACAGATACGCAGTATTTT,CASTEGGRPPPTDTQYF
TRBJ2-7,TRBV9,TRBD2,few,TGTGCCAGCAGCGCGCGGGAGGCCCTCTCCTACGAGCAGTACTTC,CASSAREALSYEQYF
TRBJ1-2,TRBV6-4,.,few,TGTGCCAGCAGTGACAGGGAGAACTATGGCTACACCTTC,CASSDRENYGYTF
TRBJ2-3,TRBV7-9,TRBD2,.,TGTGCCAGCGAAGCCGGGAGGCCAGATACGCAGTATTTT,CASEAGRPDTQYF
TRBJ2-2,TRBV4-1,.,.,TGCGCCAGCAGCCAAGATAGGGCTAGTCGAGGGTGGGCCGGGGAGCTGTTTTTT,CASSQDRASRGWAGELFF
TRBJ1-2,TRBV27,TRBD1,.,TGTGCCAGCAAACAGGGGGCGAGGGGCTACACCTTC,CASKQGARGYTF
TRBJ2-1,TRBV6-5,TRBD2,.,TGTGCCAGCAGTTATGGACTAGCGGGATCCTACAATGAGCAGTTCTTC,CASSYGLAGSYNEQFF
TRBJ1-6,TRBV2,TRBD1,.,TGTGCCAGCAGTGACGCTGGACAGGGCCGGACCTATAATTCACCCCTCCACTTT,CASSDAGQGRTYNSPLHF
TRBJ2-1,TRBV5-4,TRBD2,.,TGTGCCAGCAGCGGCGCCGGGACTAGCGGGGGATCAAGCTCCTACAATGAGCAGTTCTTC,CASSGAGTSGGSSSYNEQFF
TRBJ2-1,TRBV3-1/TRBV3-2,TRBD2,.,TGTGCCAGCAGCCAAGGAGGAGCGGGACCCTACAATGAGCAGTTCTTC,CASSQGGAGPYNEQFF
TRBJ1-1,TRBV3-1/TRBV3-2,.,.,TGTGCCAGCAGCCAAGTTTCAGTTAACACTGAAGCTTTCTTT,CASSQVSVNTEAFF
TRBJ1-1,TRBV10-3,TRBD1,.,TGTGCCATCAGTGAGCCGGGACAGCCAAACACTGAAGCTTTCTTT,CAISEPGQPNTEAFF
TRBJ1-1,TRBV27,.,.,TGTGCCAGCAGTTCTCTCGGGGCTAACACTGAAGCTTTCTTT,CASSSLGANTEAFF
TRBJ2-7,TRBV5-1,TRBD1,.,TGCGCCAGCAGCTTTCTACAGGGGGCGGCCTACGAGCAGTACTTC,CASSFLQGAAYEQYF
TRBJ2-2,TRBV9,TRBD1,.,TGTGCCAGCAGCAGTACCGACAGGGGTGGGACCGGGGAGCTGTTTTTT,CASSSTDRGGTGELFF